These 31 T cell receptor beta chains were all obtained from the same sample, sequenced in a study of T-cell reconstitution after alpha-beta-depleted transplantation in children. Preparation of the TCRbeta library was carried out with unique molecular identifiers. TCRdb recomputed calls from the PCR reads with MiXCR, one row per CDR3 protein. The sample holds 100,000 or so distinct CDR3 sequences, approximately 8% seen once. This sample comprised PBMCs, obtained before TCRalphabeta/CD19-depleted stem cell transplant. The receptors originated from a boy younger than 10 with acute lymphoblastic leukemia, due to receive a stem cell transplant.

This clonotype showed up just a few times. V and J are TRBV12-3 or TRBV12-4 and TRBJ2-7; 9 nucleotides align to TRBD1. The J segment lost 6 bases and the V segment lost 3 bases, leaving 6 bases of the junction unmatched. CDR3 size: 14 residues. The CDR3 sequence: CASSLTGGQGEQYF. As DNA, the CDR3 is TGTGCCAGCAGTTTGACAGGGGGGCAGGGCGAGCAGTACTTC.

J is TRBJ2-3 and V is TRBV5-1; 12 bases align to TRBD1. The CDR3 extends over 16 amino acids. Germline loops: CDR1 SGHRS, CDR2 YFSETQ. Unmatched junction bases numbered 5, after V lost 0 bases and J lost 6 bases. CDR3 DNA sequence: TGCGCCAGCAGCTTGGACGGGACAGGGGGCTGGGATACGCAGTATTTT. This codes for CASSLDGTGGWDTQYF.

CDR3 region: CSAGSVVGGAQETQYF. Here the CDR3 DNA reads TGCAGTGCGGGGTCGGTGGTCGGGGGGGCCCAAGAGACCCAGTACTTC. The chain recombines TRBV20-1 with TRBJ2-5, with 8 bases identical to TRBD2. The CDR3 consists of 16 residues. Germline lookup yields CDR1 DFQATT and CDR2 SNEGSKA (reference sequence). V dropped 6 bases and J dropped 1; count of bases not matched to a gene: 13.

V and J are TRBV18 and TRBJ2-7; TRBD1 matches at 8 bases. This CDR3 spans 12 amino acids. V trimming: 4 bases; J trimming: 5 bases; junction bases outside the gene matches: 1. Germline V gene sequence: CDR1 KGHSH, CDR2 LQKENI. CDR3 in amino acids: CASSQDRDEQYF. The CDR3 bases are TGTGCCAGCTCACAGGACAGGGACGAGCAGTACTTC. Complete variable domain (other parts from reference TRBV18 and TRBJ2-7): NAGVMQNPRHLVRRRGQEARLRCSPMKGHSHVYWYRQLPEEGLKFMVYLQKENIIDESGMPKERFSAEFPKEGPSILRIQQVVRGDSAAYFCASSQDRDEQYFGPGTRLTVT.

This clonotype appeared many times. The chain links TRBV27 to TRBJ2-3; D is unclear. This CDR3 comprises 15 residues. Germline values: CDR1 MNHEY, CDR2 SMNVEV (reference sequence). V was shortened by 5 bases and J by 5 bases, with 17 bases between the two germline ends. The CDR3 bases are TGTGCCAGCAGTCCTTACGACCCCTCGGAAGATACGCAGTATTTT. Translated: CASSPYDPSEDTQYF.

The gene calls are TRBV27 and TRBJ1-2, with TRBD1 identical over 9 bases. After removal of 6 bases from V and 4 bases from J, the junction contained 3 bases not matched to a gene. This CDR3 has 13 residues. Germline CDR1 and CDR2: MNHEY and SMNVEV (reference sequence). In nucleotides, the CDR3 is TGTGCCAGCAGACCGGACAGGGGCTATGGCTACACCTTC. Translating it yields CASRPDRGYGYTF.

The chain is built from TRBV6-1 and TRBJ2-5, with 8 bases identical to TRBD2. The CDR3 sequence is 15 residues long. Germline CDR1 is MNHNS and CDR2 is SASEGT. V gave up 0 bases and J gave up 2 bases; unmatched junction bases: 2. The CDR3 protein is CASSEAGGGQETQYF. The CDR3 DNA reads TGTGCCAGCAGTGAAGCCGGCGGGGGGCAAGAGACCCAGTACTTC.

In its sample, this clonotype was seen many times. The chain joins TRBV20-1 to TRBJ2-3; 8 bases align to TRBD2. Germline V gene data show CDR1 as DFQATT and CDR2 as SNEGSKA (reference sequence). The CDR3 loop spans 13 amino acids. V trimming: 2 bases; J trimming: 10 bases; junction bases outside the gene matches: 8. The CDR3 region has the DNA TGCAGTGCTAGAACCGGAGCGGGGGTGGCGCAGTATTTT. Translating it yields CSARTGAGVAQYF.

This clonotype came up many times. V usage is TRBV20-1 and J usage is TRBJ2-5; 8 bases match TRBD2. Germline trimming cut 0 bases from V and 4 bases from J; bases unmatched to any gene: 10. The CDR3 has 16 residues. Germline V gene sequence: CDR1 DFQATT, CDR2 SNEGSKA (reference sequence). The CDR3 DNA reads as TGCAGTGCTAGAGATCCCCGGGGTAGCGGGGTAGAGACCCAGTACTTC. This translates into CSARDPRGSGVETQYF.

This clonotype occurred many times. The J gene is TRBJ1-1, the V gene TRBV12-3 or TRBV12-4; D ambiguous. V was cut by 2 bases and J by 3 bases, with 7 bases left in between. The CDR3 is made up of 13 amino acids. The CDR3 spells CASSLSQYTEAFF. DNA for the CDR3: TGTGCCAGCAGTTTAAGTCAGTACACTGAAGCTTTCTTT.

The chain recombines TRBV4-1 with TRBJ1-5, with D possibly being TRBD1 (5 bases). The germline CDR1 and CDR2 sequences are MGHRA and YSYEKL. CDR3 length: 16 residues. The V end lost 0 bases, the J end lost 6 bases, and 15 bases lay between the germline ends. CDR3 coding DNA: TGCGCCAGCAGCCAAGATCCGGGCCAGGGAGGTCAGCCCCAGCATTTT. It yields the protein CASSQDPGQGGQPQHF.

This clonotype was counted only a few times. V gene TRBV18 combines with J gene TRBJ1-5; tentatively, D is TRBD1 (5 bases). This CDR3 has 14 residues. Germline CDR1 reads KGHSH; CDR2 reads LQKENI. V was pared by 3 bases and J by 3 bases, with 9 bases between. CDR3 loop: CASSPQGLNQPQHF. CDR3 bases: TGTGCCAGCTCACCTCAGGGCCTCAATCAGCCCCAGCATTTT.

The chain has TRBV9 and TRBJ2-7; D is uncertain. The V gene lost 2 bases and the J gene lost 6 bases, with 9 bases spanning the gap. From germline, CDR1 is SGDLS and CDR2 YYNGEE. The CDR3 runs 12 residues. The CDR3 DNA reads TGTGCCAGCAGCGTCGGATCTTCCGAGCAGTACTTC. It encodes CASSVGSSEQYF.

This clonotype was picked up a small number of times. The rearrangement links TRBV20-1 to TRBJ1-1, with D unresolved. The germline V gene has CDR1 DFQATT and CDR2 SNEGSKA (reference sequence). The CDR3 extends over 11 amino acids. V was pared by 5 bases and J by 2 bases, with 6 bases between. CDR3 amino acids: CSAGPNTEAFF. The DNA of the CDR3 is TGCAGTGCTGGCCCCAACACTGAAGCTTTCTTT.

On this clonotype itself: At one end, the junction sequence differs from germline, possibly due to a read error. The CDR3 spells CATSETQRGGPDTQYF. The CDR3 nucleotides read TGTGCCACCAGTGAGACCCAGCGGGGGGGCCCAGATACGCAGTATTTT. This chain links TRBV25-1 with TRBJ2-3, with 10 positions matching TRBD2. The CDR3 has 16 residues. The germline gives CDR1 MGHDK, CDR2 SYGVNS.

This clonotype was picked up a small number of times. The CDR3, as DNA: TGCGCCAGCAGCTTGGCGCCTAGCGGGGGCCTTTCCTACGAGCAGTACTTC. This sequence encodes CASSLAPSGGLSYEQYF. The V gene is TRBV5-1, the J gene TRBJ2-7; 10 nucleotides align to TRBD2. CDR3 size: 17 residues. Germline V CDR1 and CDR2: SGHRS, YFSETQ. Trimming removed 0 bases from V and 1 base from J; junction bases left unmatched: 7.

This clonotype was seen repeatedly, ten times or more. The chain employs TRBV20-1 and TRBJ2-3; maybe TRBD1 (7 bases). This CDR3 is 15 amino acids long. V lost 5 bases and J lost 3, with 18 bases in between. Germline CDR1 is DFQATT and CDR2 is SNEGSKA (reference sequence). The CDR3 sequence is CSASRQGRGTDTQYF. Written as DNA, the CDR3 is TGCAGTGCTTCACGACAGGGCCGGGGGACAGATACGCAGTATTTT.

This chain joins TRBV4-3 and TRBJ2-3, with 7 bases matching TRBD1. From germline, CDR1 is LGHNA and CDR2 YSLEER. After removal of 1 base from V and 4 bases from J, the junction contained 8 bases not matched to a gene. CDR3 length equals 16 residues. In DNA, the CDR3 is TGCGCCAGCAGCCAAGGAATAGGGGGCGATGCAGATACGCAGTATTTT. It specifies CASSQGIGGDADTQYF.

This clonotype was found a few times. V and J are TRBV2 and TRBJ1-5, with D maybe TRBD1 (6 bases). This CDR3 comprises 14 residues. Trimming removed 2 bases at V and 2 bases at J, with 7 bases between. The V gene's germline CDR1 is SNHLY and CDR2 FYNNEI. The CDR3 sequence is CASSENRGNQPQHF. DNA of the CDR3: TGTGCCAGCAGTGAAAACAGGGGCAATCAGCCCCAGCATTTT.

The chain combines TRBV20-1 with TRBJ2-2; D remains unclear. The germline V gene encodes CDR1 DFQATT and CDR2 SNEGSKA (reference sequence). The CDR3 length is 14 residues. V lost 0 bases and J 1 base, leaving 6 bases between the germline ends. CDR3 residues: CSARDVQNTGELFF. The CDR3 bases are TGCAGTGCTAGAGATGTTCAGAACACCGGGGAGCTGTTTTTT.

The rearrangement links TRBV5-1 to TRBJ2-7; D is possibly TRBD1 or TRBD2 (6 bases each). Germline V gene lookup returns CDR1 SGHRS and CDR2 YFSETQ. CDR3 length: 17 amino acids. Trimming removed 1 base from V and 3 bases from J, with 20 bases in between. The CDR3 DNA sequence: TGCGCCAGCAGCTTGTCCGACTACCGGGGGCCTTACTACGAGCAGTACTTC. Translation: CASSLSDYRGPYYEQYF.

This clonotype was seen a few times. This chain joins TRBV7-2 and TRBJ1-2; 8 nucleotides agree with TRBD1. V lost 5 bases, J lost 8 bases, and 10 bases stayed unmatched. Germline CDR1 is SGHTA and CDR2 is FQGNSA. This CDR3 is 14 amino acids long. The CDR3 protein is CASSPQGAASGYTF. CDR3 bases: TGTGCCAGCAGCCCCCAGGGGGCAGCGAGCGGCTACACCTTC.

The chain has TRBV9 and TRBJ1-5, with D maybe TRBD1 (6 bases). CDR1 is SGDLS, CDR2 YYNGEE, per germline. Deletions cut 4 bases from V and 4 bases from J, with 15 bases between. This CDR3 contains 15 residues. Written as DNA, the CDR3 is TGTGCCAGCAGCCCGAGACCTCAGGGGAATCAGCCCCAGCATTTT. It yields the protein CASSPRPQGNQPQHF.

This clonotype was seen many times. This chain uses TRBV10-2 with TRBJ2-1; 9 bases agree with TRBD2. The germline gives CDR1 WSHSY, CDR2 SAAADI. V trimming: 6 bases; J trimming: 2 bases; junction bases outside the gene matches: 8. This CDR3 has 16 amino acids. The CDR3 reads CASRPFLAGTYNEQFF. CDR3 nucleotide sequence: TGCGCCAGCAGGCCCTTCCTAGCGGGGACCTACAATGAGCAGTTCTTC.

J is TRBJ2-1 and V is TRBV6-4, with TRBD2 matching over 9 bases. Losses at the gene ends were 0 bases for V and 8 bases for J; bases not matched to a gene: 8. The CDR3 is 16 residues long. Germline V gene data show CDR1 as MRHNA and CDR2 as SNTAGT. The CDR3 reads CASSDSGASGNDEQFF. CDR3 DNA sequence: TGTGCCAGCAGTGACTCGGGGGCTAGCGGGAACGATGAGCAGTTCTTC.

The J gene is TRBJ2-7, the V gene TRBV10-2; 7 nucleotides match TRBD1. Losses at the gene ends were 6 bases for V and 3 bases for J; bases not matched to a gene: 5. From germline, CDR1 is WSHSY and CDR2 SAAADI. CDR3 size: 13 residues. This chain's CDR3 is CASRNRGFYEQYF. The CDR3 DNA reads TGCGCCAGCAGGAACAGGGGTTTCTACGAGCAGTACTTC.

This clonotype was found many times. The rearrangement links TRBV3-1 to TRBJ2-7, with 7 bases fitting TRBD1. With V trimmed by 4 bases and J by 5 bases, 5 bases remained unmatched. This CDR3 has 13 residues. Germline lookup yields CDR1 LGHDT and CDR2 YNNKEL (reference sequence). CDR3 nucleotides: TGTGCCAGCAGCCCGACAGGGTTCGACGAGCAGTACTTC. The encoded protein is CASSPTGFDEQYF.

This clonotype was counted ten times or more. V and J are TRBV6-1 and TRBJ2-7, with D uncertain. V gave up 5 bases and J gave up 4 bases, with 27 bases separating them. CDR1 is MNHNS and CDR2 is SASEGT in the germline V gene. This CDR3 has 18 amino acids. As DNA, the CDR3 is TGTGCCAGCAGTACGGTCGGCCTGAAGGGAAGCGTCCTATACGAGCAGTACTTC. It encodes CASSTVGLKGSVLYEQYF.

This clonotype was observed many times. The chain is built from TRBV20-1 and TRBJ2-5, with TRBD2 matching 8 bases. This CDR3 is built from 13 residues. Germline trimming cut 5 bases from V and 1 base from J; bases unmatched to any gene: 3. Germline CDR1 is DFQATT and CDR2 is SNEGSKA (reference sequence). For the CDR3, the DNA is TGCAGTGCTCCTGGGACTAGCCAAGAGACCCAGTACTTC. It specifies CSAPGTSQETQYF.

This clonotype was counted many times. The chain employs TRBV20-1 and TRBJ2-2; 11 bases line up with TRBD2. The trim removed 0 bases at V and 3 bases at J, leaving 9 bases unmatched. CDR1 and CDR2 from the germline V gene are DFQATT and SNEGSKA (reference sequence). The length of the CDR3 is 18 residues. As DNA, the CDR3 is TGCAGTGCTAGAGATGGGCTAGCGGGGGGAGCTGACACCGGGGAGCTGTTTTTT. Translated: CSARDGLAGGADTGELFF.

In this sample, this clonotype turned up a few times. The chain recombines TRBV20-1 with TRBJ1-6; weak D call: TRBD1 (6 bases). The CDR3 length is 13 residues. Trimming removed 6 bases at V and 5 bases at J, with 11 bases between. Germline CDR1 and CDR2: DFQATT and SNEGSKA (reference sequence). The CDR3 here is CSAKGGNNSPLHF. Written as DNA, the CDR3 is TGCAGTGCCAAAGGGGGGAATAATTCACCCCTCCACTTT.